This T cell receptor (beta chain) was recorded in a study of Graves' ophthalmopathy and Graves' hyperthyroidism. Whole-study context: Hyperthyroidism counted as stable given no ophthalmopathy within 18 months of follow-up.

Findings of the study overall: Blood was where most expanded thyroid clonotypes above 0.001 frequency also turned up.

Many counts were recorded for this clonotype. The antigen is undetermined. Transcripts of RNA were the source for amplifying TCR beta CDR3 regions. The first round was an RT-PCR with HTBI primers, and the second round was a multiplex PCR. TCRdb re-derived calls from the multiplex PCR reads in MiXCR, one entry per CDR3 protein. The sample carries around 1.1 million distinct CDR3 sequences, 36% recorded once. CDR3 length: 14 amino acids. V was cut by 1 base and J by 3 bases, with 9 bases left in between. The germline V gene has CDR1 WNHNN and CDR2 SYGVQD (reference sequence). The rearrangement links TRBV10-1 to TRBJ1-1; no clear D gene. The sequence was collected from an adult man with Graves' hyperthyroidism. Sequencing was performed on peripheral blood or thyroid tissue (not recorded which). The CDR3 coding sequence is TGCGCCAGCAGTGAGTATAAGGCAGACACTGAAGCTTTCTTT. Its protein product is CASSEYKADTEAFF.